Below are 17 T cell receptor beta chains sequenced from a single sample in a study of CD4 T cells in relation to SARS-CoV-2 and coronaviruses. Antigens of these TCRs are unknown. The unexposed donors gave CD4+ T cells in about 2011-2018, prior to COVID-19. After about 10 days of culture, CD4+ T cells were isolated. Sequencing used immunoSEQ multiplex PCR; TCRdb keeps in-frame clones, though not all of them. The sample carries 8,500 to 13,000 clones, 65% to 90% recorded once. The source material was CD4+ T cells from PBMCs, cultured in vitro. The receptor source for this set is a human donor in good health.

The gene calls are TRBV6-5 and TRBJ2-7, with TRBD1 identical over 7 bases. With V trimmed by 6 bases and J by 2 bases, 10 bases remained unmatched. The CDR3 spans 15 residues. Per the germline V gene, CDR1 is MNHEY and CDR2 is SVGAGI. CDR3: CASSAGTANTYEQYF. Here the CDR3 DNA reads TGTGCCAGCAGCGCCGGGACAGCCAACACCTACGAGCAGTACTTC.

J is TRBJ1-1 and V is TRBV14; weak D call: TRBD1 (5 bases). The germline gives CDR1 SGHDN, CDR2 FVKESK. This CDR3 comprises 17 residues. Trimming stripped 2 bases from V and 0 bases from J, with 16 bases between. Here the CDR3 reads CASSQSRPGHLNTEAFF. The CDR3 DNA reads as TGTGCCAGCAGCCAATCGAGGCCAGGGCACCTGAACACTGAAGCTTTCTTT.

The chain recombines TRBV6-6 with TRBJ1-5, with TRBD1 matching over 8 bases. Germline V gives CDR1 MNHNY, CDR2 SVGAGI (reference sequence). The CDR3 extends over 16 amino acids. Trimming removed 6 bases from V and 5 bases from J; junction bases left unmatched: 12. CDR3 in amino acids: CASSSPPGQADQPQHF. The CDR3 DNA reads TGTGCCAGCAGCTCCCCGCCGGGACAGGCGGATCAGCCCCAGCATTTT.

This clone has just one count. The CDR3 is CASSSGLPGSYEQYF. In DNA, the CDR3 is TGTGCCAGCAGCTCCGGCCTTCCCGGTTCCTACGAGCAGTACTTC. The chain combines TRBV7-2 with TRBJ2-7; no reliable D call. The germline gives CDR1 SGHTA, CDR2 FQGNSA. V lost 4 bases and J lost 1, with 14 bases in between. The CDR3 covers 15 residues.

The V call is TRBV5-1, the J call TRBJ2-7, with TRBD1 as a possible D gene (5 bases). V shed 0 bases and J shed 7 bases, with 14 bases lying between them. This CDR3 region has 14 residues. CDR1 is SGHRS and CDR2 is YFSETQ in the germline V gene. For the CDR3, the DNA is TGCGCCAGCAGCTTGGGACAGCAAAAGGGAGAGCAGTACTTC. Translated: CASSLGQQKGEQYF.

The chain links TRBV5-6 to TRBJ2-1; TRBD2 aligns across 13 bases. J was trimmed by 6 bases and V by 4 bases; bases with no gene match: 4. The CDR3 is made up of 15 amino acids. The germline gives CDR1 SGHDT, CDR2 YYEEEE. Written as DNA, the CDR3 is TGTGCCAGCAGCCTCAGACTAGCGGGGGGCAATGAGCAGTTCTTC. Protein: CASSLRLAGGNEQFF.

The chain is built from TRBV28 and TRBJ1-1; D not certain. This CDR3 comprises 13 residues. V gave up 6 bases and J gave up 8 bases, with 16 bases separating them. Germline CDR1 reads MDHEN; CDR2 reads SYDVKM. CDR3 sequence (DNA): TGTGCCAGCAGCCTGGCCTCGAAGAGGGAAGCTTTCTTT. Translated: CASSLASKREAFF.

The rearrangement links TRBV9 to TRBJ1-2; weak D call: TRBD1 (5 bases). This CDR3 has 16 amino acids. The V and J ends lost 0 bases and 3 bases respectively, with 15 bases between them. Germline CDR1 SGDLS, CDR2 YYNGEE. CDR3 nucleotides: TGTGCCAGCAGCGTAGATGGCAGGGCGTGGGACTATGGCTACACCTTC. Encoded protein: CASSVDGRAWDYGYTF. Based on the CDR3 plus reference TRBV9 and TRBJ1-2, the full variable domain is DSGVTQTPKHLITATGQRVTLRCSPRSGDLSVYWYQQSLDQGLQFLIQYYNGEERAKGNILERFSAQQFPDLHSELNLSSLELGDSALYFCASSVDGRAWDYGYTFGSGTRLTVV.

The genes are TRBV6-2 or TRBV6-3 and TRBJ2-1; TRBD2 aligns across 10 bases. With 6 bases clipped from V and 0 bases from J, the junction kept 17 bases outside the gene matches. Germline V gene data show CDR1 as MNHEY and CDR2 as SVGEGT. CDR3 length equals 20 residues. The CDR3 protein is CASSPPLSSGGISSYNEQFF. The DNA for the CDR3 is TGTGCCAGCAGCCCACCCTTGAGTAGCGGGGGGATCAGCTCCTACAATGAGCAGTTCTTC.

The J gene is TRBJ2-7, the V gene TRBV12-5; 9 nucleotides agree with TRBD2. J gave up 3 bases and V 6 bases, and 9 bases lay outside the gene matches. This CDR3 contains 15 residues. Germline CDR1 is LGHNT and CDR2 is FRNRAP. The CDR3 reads CASGWGLAGLYEQYF. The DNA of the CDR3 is TGTGCTAGTGGCTGGGGGCTAGCGGGACTCTACGAGCAGTACTTC. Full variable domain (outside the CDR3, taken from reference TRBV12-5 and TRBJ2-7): DARVTQTPRHKVTEMGQEVTMRCQPILGHNTVFWYRQTMMQGLELLAYFRNRAPLDDSGMPKDRFSAEMPDATLATLKIQPSEPRDSAVYFCASGWGLAGLYEQYFGPGTRLTVT.

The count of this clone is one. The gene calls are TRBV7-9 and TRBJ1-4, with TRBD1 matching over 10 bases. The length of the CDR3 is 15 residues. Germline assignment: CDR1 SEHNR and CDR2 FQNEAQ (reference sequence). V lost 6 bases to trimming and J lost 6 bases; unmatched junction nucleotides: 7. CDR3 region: CASSPRGTGDEKLFF. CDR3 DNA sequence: TGTGCCAGCAGTCCTAGGGGGACAGGGGATGAAAAACTGTTTTTT.

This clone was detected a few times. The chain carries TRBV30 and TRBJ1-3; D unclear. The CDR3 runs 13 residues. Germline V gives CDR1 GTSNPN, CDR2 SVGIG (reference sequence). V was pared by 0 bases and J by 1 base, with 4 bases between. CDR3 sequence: CAWSVQSGNTIYF. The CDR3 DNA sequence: TGTGCCTGGAGTGTCCAATCTGGAAACACCATATATTTT.

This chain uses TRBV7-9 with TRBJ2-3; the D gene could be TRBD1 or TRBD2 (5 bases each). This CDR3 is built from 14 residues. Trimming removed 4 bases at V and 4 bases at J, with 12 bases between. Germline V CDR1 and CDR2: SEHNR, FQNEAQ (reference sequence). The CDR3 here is CASSSGTSPDTQYF. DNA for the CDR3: TGTGCCAGCAGCTCCGGGACCTCCCCAGATACGCAGTATTTT.

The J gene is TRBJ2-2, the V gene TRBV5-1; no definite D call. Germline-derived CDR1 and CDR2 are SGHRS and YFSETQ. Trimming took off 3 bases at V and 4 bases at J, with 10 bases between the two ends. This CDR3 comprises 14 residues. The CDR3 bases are TGCGCCAGCAGCTCTAACGGGCGCACCGGGGAGCTGTTTTTT. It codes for CASSSNGRTGELFF.

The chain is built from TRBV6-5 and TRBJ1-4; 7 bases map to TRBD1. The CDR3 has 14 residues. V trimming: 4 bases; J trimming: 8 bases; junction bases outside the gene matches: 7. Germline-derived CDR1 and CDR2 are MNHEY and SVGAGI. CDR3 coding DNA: TGTGCCAGCAGTTGGGGCAGGGGGAAGGAAAAACTGTTTTTT. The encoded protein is CASSWGRGKEKLFF.

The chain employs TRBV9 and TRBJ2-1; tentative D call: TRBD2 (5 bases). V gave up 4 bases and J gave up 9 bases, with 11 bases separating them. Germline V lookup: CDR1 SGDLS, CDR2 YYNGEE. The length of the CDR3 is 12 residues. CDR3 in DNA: TGTGCCAGCAGCCCGGGGTATCCTGAGCAGTTCTTC. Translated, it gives CASSPGYPEQFF.

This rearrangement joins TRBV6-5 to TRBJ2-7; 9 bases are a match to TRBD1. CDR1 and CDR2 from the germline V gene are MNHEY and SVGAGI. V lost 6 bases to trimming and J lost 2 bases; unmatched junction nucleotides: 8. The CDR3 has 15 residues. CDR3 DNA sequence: TGTGCCAGCAGCCCGAAAACAGGGGGCGCCTACGAGCAGTACTTC. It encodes CASSPKTGGAYEQYF.